The 27 T cell receptor beta chains below all came from one sample that was sequenced in a study of CD8+ T cells in alopecia areata (dated by TCRdb to between 2018 and 2020). The library was generated by the immunoSEQ multiplex PCR assay. RNA was extracted from all samples and reverse transcribed into cDNA, which served as template for TCR sequencing. This is the immuneACCESS table as TCRdb keeps it, with only in-frame sequences that have V and J called. A part of the clones is gone; compared with another copy, unresolved V genes explain less than half, and the rest is unexplained. This sample comprises some 130,000 clones, about 60% of them detected only once. The ten most abundant clones make up 5% to 7% of the sample. According to the study, the label for this sample's time point signals: baseline before oral tofacitinib. The sequences come from CD4+ T cells sorted from blood, collected at week 0. The receptors were sampled from a human donor with alopecia areata.

V usage is TRBV29-1 and J usage is TRBJ2-7; the D call may be TRBD1 or TRBD2 (6 bases each). Germline loops: CDR1 SQVTM, CDR2 ANQGSEA. V dropped 2 bases and J dropped 6 bases, with 11 bases sitting between them. The CDR3 is 12 amino acids. CDR3 coding DNA: TGCAGCGTTGAACGGGGGACAACCGAGCAGTACTTC. Translating it yields CSVERGTTEQYF.

This chain links TRBV5-6 with TRBJ2-3; 10 positions match TRBD1. V shed 0 bases, J shed 8 bases, and the junction held 6 bases outside the gene matches. This CDR3 has 15 amino acids. Germline V gene lookup returns CDR1 SGHDT and CDR2 YYEEEE. The DNA of the CDR3 is TGTGCCAGCAGCTTGGCCGGGACAGGGGCAGGTACGCAGTATTTT. This encodes CASSLAGTGAGTQYF.

The chain carries TRBV29-1 and TRBJ1-3; D gene uncertain. The ends were cut back, 3 bases at V and 6 bases at J, with 3 bases in the middle. In germline, CDR1 is SQVTM, CDR2 ANQGSEA. The CDR3 totals 10 residues. This CDR3 reads CSVEENTIYF. Here the CDR3 DNA reads TGCAGCGTTGAGGAAAACACCATATATTTT.

V and J are TRBV5-4 and TRBJ2-3, with 8 nucleotides matching TRBD2. The J segment lost 2 bases and the V segment lost 2 bases, leaving 7 bases of the junction unmatched. Germline V lookup: CDR1 SGHNT, CDR2 YYREEE (reference sequence). This CDR3 is built from 16 residues. CDR3 in amino acids: CASSFPTSVTTDTQYF. Here the CDR3 DNA reads TGTGCCAGCAGCTTCCCGACTAGCGTTACCACAGATACGCAGTATTTT.

The V gene is TRBV25-1, the J gene TRBJ1-4, with TRBD1 as a possible D gene (5 bases). V lost 4 bases and J 5 bases, leaving 14 bases between the germline ends. The CDR3 extends over 15 amino acids. Germline-derived CDR1 and CDR2 are MGHDK and SYGVNS. The CDR3, as DNA: TGTGCCAGCAGTGGTTCGGGGACGGCGAATGAAAAACTGTTTTTT. This encodes CASSGSGTANEKLFF.

The chain recombines TRBV30 with TRBJ1-1, with D perhaps TRBD1 (5 bases). The CDR3 runs 14 residues. Germline V lookup: CDR1 GTSNPN, CDR2 SVGIG (reference sequence). Between the trimmed V and J ends, which lost 0 bases and 5 bases, there was a span of 13 bases. CDR3 in amino acids: CAWSVVGVETEAFF. CDR3 nucleotide sequence: TGTGCCTGGAGTGTAGTGGGGGTGGAGACTGAAGCTTTCTTT.

This chain links TRBV4-1 with TRBJ2-3; TRBD2 aligns across 11 bases. The CDR3 loop spans 18 amino acids. V was clipped by 0 bases and J by 0 bases; unmatched bases: 5. From germline, CDR1 is MGHRA and CDR2 YSYEKL. The chain's CDR3 is CASSQDTSGGPSTDTQYF. The CDR3 coding sequence is TGCGCCAGCAGCCAAGACACTAGCGGGGGCCCTAGCACAGATACGCAGTATTTT.

The chain has TRBV5-1 and TRBJ2-3, with D tentatively TRBD2 (6 bases). V was trimmed by 0 bases and J by 2 bases, leaving 10 bases between them. CDR3 length: 15 amino acids. In germline, CDR1 is SGHRS, CDR2 YFSETQ. Written as DNA, the CDR3 is TGCGCCAGCAGCTTGGCGGGAGATTTCACAGATACGCAGTATTTT. Its translation: CASSLAGDFTDTQYF.

This clone was picked up a small number of times. The rearrangement joins TRBV5-6 to TRBJ2-5, with a possible D match to TRBD2 (5 bases). Germline assignment: CDR1 SGHDT and CDR2 YYEEEE. CDR3 size: 14 residues. V was pared by 0 bases and J by 1 base, with 7 bases between. CDR3 bases: TGTGCCAGCAGCTTGGACGGACTCCAAGAGACCCAGTACTTC. It codes for CASSLDGLQETQYF. The whole variable domain, remainder taken from reference TRBV5-6 and TRBJ2-5, is DAGVTQSPTHLIKTRGQQVTLRCSPKSGHDTVSWYQQALGQGPQFIFQYYEEEERQRGNFPDRFSGHQFPNYSSELNVNALLLGDSALYLCASSLDGLQETQYFGPGTRLLVL.

The chain joins TRBV7-6 to TRBJ2-3; 11 bases map to TRBD2. The CDR3 extends over 15 amino acids. Germline values: CDR1 SGHVS, CDR2 FNYEAQ. V trimming: 1 base; J trimming: 5 bases; junction bases outside the gene matches: 2. The CDR3 nucleotides are TGTGCCAGCAGCTTAGGACTAGCGGGGCTAGATACGCAGTATTTT. Translated: CASSLGLAGLDTQYF.

The V and J genes are TRBV29-1 and TRBJ2-1; TRBD2 matches 13 bases. The ends lost 0 bases at V and 0 bases at J; junction bases unmatched: 2. The CDR3 has 17 residues. CDR1 is SQVTM, CDR2 ANQGSEA, per germline. The CDR3 DNA reads TGCAGCGTTGAAGAAACTAGCGGGGGGGCCTCCTACAATGAGCAGTTCTTC. Protein sequence: CSVEETSGGASYNEQFF.

The chain has TRBV5-6 and TRBJ2-3; D remains ambiguous. V lost 6 bases to trimming and J lost 5 bases, with 10 bases between them. CDR1 and CDR2 from the germline V gene are SGHDT and YYEEEE. CDR3 length equals 12 residues. The CDR3 nucleotides read TGTGCCAGCACCATTTTTGGAGATACGCAGTATTTT. The encoded protein is CASTIFGDTQYF.

This clone appeared once. This chain connects TRBV7-2 to TRBJ2-1, with TRBD2 identical over 8 bases. Trimming at V came to 3 bases and at J to 1 base, leaving 5 bases not matched to a gene. The CDR3 has 16 residues. Germline V gene sequence: CDR1 SGHTA, CDR2 FQGNSA. CDR3 sequence: CASSFLRGGSYNEQFF. In nucleotides, the CDR3 is TGTGCCAGCAGCTTCCTTCGGGGGGGTTCCTACAATGAGCAGTTCTTC.

This clone was observed a few times. The genes are TRBV6-5 and TRBJ1-5; D unresolved. The CDR3 totals 13 residues. CDR1 is MNHEY, CDR2 SVGAGI, per germline. V lost 5 bases and J 1 base, leaving 6 bases between the germline ends. CDR3 in DNA: TGTGCCAGCAGTGGCAGAAGCAATCAGCCCCAGCATTTT. Its translation: CASSGRSNQPQHF.

This chain links TRBV11-2 with TRBJ2-7; D may be TRBD2 (5 bases). The length of the CDR3 is 16 residues. Germline CDR1 and CDR2: SGHAT and FQNNGV. Deletions cut 5 bases from V and 0 bases from J, with 17 bases between. CDR3 nucleotide sequence: TGTGCCAGCAGCCCAATAAGTCGGAGGTCCTCCTACGAGCAGTACTTC. It codes for CASSPISRRSSYEQYF.

This clone turned up a few times. The chain recombines TRBV7-8 with TRBJ2-7; TRBD1 matches at 8 bases. The germline gives CDR1 SGHVS, CDR2 FQNEAQ. After removal of 3 bases from V and 5 bases from J, the junction contained 12 bases not matched to a gene. The CDR3 is 16 residues long. CDR3 protein: CASSLMDREFFDEQYF. The DNA for the CDR3 is TGTGCCAGCAGCTTGATGGACAGGGAGTTTTTCGACGAGCAGTACTTC. Drawing the rest from reference TRBV7-8 and TRBJ2-7, the complete variable domain is GAGVSQSPRYKVAKRGQDVALRCDPISGHVSLFWYQQALGQGPEFLTYFQNEAQLDKSGLPSDRFFAERPEGSVSTLKIQRTQQEDSAVYLCASSLMDREFFDEQYFGPGTRLTVT.

The genes are TRBV6-5 and TRBJ2-3, with a weak D call TRBD2 (5 bases). Trimming stripped 6 bases from V and 5 bases from J, with 9 bases between. The germline CDR1 and CDR2 sequences are MNHEY and SVGAGI. The CDR3 has 12 amino acids. Here the CDR3 DNA reads TGTGCCAGCAGAGCAGAGGGAGATACGCAGTATTTT. It translates to CASRAEGDTQYF.

The V gene is TRBV7-2, the J gene TRBJ2-5; 8 bases are a match to TRBD1. Germline CDR1 is SGHTA and CDR2 is FQGNSA. There are 14 residues in the CDR3. With 3 bases clipped from V and 5 bases from J, the junction kept 5 bases outside the gene matches. The CDR3 bases are TGTGCCAGCAGCTTCCAGGGGGCTAAGGAGACCCAGTACTTC. Its translation: CASSFQGAKETQYF. Looking up the rest from reference TRBV7-2 and TRBJ2-5 gives the full variable domain: GAGVSQSPSNKVTEKGKDVELRCDPISGHTALYWYRQSLGQGLEFLIYFQGNSAPDKSGLPSDRFSAERTGGSVSTLTIQRTQQEDSAVYLCASSFQGAKETQYFGPGTRLLVL.

The table lists this clone with a count of one. The chain is built from TRBV7-9 and TRBJ1-1; possibly TRBD1 for D (5 bases). The CDR3 sequence is 12 residues long. Trimming left V 5 bases short and J 8 bases short, with 12 bases between. Germline values: CDR1 SEHNR, CDR2 FQNEAQ (reference sequence). CDR3 DNA sequence: TGTGCCAGCAGCCTCTCAGGGTCCGAAGCTTTCTTT. Translation: CASSLSGSEAFF. The complete variable domain, with remaining parts taken from reference TRBV7-9 and TRBJ1-1, reads DTGVSQNPRHKITKRGQNVTFRCDPISEHNRLYWYRQTLGQGPEFLTYFQNEAQLEKSRLLSDRFSAERPKGSFSTLEIQRTEQGDSAMYLCASSLSGSEAFFGQGTRLTVV.

The chain joins TRBV7-2 to TRBJ2-7; D gene ambiguous. V was trimmed by 6 bases and J by 2 bases, leaving 14 bases between them. Per the germline V gene, CDR1 is SGHTA and CDR2 is FQGNSA. The CDR3 totals 14 residues. The CDR3 nucleotides are TGTGCCAGCAGTCTTGATCCCTCTACCTACGAGCAGTACTTC. Translating gives CASSLDPSTYEQYF.

The chain has TRBV7-8 and TRBJ2-7; TRBD1 or TRBD2 may be the D gene (5 bases each). The V gene lost 6 bases and the J gene lost 7 bases, with 16 bases spanning the gap. The CDR3 contains 13 residues. CDR1 SGHVS and CDR2 FQNEAQ come from the germline V gene. The CDR3 reads CASSRIDWGEQYF. The CDR3 nucleotides read TGTGCCAGCAGTCGCATCGACTGGGGGGAGCAGTACTTC.

The V call is TRBV5-1, the J call TRBJ1-1, with D possibly matching TRBD1 (6 bases). This CDR3 is built from 16 residues. Germline values: CDR1 SGHRS, CDR2 YFSETQ. V lost 4 bases, J lost 5 bases, and 21 bases lay in between. CDR3 DNA sequence: TGCGCCAGCAGCCAGCAGCCGACAGGCTTAGGGACTGAAGCTTTCTTT. This encodes CASSQQPTGLGTEAFF.

The chain employs TRBV11-2 and TRBJ2-5; TRBD2 is a possible D gene (5 bases). Trimming left V 0 bases short and J 5 bases short, with 13 bases between. CDR3 length: 15 residues. Germline V gene data show CDR1 as SGHAT and CDR2 as FQNNGV. The CDR3 DNA reads TGTGCCAGCAGCTTAGAAACTAGACCTCGGGAGACCCAGTACTTC. It translates to CASSLETRPRETQYF.

The rearrangement links TRBV28 to TRBJ2-5; TRBD1 aligns across 10 bases. V shed 4 bases, J shed 5 bases, and the junction held 4 bases outside the gene matches. This CDR3 comprises 14 residues. CDR1 and CDR2 from the germline V gene are MDHEN and SYDVKM. The CDR3: CASSYGTGVETQYF. The CDR3 DNA reads as TGTGCCAGCAGTTATGGGACAGGGGTGGAGACCCAGTACTTC. Supplemented by reference TRBV28 and TRBJ2-5, the full variable domain reads DVKVTQSSRYLVKRTGEKVFLECVQDMDHENMFWYRQDPGLGLRLIYFSYDVKMKEKGDIPEGYSVSREKKERFSLILESASTNQTSMYLCASSYGTGVETQYFGPGTRLLVL.

The chain recombines TRBV7-2 with TRBJ1-6; unclear D gene. The CDR3 covers 13 residues. V lost 1 base and J lost 15, with 13 bases in between. The germline gives CDR1 SGHTA, CDR2 FQGNSA. The CDR3 region has the DNA TGTGCCAGCAGCTTAGAGGCAGGAAGACTCCTCCACTTT. It yields the protein CASSLEAGRLLHF.

The gene calls are TRBV4-1 and TRBJ2-3; 9 bases map to TRBD2. Germline values: CDR1 MGHRA, CDR2 YSYEKL. This CDR3 comprises 16 residues. Trimming cost V 4 bases and J 5 bases; bases outside gene matches: 10. The CDR3: CASSPSAGGLKDTQYF. CDR3 in DNA: TGCGCCAGCAGCCCGAGTGCGGGGGGGCTGAAAGATACGCAGTATTTT.

In nucleotides, the CDR3 is TGTGCCAGCAGTGAACAGGATCGATCACCCCTCCACTTT. Translated, it gives CASSEQDRSPLHF. The V and J genes are TRBV6-1 and TRBJ1-6, with D hard to call. The CDR3 contains 13 residues. With 2 bases removed from V and 10 bases from J, the gap between germline ends came to 9 bases. The germline gives CDR1 MNHNS, CDR2 SASEGT.